This T cell receptor beta chain was identified during a study of cytomegalovirus exposure and HLA in healthy donors (TCRdb year 2017). Describing the broader study: According to a later analysis, one platform produced both the 120 validation repertoires and the approximately 670 repertoires of the first cohort. The study was designed to test whether signatures of past pathogen exposure could be identified by cataloging public T cell receptors. Along with the roughly 700-subject first cohort, a separate validation cohort of over a hundred different subjects was used. High-throughput TCR immunosequencing, statistical association of individual TCRs with disease status, and machine learning were combined to predict cytomegalovirus infection status.

A remark on this clone: No cognate antigen has been identified for it. No quality values exist for individual bases; no much larger clone is one base distant.

Trimming costs V 1 base and J 2 bases, and their ends lie 11 bases apart. Taken from the germline V gene (reference sequence), the CDR1 and CDR2 loops are SGHNT and YYREEE. Reading from cysteine to phenylalanine, the CDR3 counts 15 amino acids. The CDR3 DNA has 45 bases and is translated from base 1. On the study overall, not on this receptor specifically: It was suggested by the authors that the approach could potentially be generalized to other disease states and immunological phenotypes. In the study, 150 to 200 TCR beta chains were listed as associated with cytomegalovirus. Three of the identified cytomegalovirus-associated TCR beta chains were confirmed in vitro to be specific for cytomegalovirus antigens. The classifier was reported to diagnose cytomegalovirus status with high specificity and sensitivity in both the original cohort and the validation cohort. A later analysis had no HLA typing for the validation cohort, so co-occurrence there was scored across all 120 repertoires. Of the cluster scores, about 94% were above 0 in a later analysis, which found that TCRs clustered in the first cohort also tended to co-occur in the 95 to 150 validation repertoires. Across donors, most TCR sequences were observed very rarely, whereas some public TCRs were present in many individuals.

The library was prepared using the immunoSEQ multiplex PCR assay. The authors processed their data as follows. To diagnose cytomegalovirus status from the catalog of TCR beta chain sequences, a statistical classification framework was built. Not all clones reach the TCRdb copy of this immuneACCESS table, which keeps in-frame sequences only. Checked studies attribute under half of the gap to unresolved V genes and leave the rest unexplained. V and J calls and clone size are copied from that table; D and trimming were computed from the DNA. The sample table contains 92,000 or so clones; only one count was recorded for around 96% of them. The top ten constitute more than 0.65% of the sample. Donors formed part of the validation cohort, which comprised approximately 130 subjects and was distinct from the first cohort of roughly 600 subjects.

The chain is encoded by TRBV5-4 joined to TRBJ2-3, with no confident D gene call. This receptor was taken from a man younger than 35 in good health and CMV-seronegative. The sequencing input was PBMCs. DNA sequence: TGTGCCAGCAGCTTGAGGCCGGAGCCCACAGATACGCAGTATTTT. It encodes CASSLRPEPTDTQYF.